Sequencing of this TCR beta chain was carried out in a study of blood T cell repertoires in COVID-19. Study-level background: There were acute and convalescent COVID-19 samples, and they came from the United States, Italy and Spain. PBMCs, B-cell-depleted T cells, or T cells provided the cDNA or gDNA that made up the material.

Per the authors' pipeline: Estimates of nucleated cell counts were drawn from the amplification of reference gene primers. The protocol was immunoSEQ multiplex PCR, while the TCRdb copy is restricted to in-frame clones and leaves out a portion. V and J calls and clone size are copied from that table; D and trimming were computed from the DNA. The data show 140,000 to 150,000 clones, with 80% to 90% seen just once and about 39% held by the top ten. The V end lost 2 bases, the J end lost 1 base, and 8 bases lay between the germline ends. CDR1 MNHNY and CDR2 SVGAGI come from the germline V gene (reference sequence). CDR3 length equals 14 residues. In this sample, this clone turned up a few times.

This chain uses TRBV6-6 with TRBJ1-1; TRBD1 might be the D (6 bases). The material sequenced was peripheral blood. This sequence was found in a human donor in a cohort sampled during active COVID-19. CDR3 loop: CASSYQQGNTEAFF. The CDR3 nucleotides are TGTGCCAGCAGTTACCAACAGGGGAACACTGAAGCTTTCTTT.